Listed below are T cell receptor beta chains from one sample, sequenced in a study of blood T cell repertoires in COVID-19. Libraries were prepared by immunoSEQ multiplex PCR; TCRdb keeps only in-frame clonotypes and omits some of them. The data contain some 80,000 clones, about 76% of them seen just once; the ten biggest clones take up around 20%. Sequenced sample: peripheral blood. These receptor sequences come from a woman older than 75 with active or convalescent COVID-19. Both conserved end residues are part of each CDR3. The order of the fields is D gene, V gene, J gene, clone size, CDR3 protein, CDR3 DNA. D genes are given only for firm matches. For some rows the clone size is stated as once, few or many, or as a class when expanded; others skip it.

>.|TRBV2|TRBJ1-1|.
CASSFSNTEAFF
TGTGCCAGCAGCTTCTCGAACACTGAAGCTTTCTTT
>TRBD2|TRBV24-1|TRBJ2-1|.
CATSDNSPGLRVNEQFF
TGTGCCACCAGTGATAACTCCCCGGGACTACGGGTCAATGAGCAGTTCTTC
>TRBD1|TRBV6-2/TRBV6-3|TRBJ2-7|.
CASSYPGQGYIEQYF
TGTGCCAGCAGTTACCCCGGACAGGGGTACATCGAGCAGTACTTC
>.|TRBV7-8|TRBJ2-3|.
CASSLNSGWGSTSTQYF
TGTGCCAGCAGCTTAAATTCCGGGTGGGGCTCAACATCAACGCAGTATTTT
>.|TRBV25-1|TRBJ1-1|.
CASSSSPAEAFF
TGTGCCAGCAGTTCCTCCCCTGCTGAAGCTTTCTTT
>.|TRBV5-1|TRBJ2-3|.
CASISDGGDTQYF
TGCGCCAGCATATCCGACGGGGGAGATACGCAGTATTTT
>TRBD1|TRBV13|TRBJ1-2|.
CASSETGGTNYGYTF
TGTGCCAGCAGCGAGACAGGGGGCACTAACTATGGCTACACCTTC
>TRBD1|TRBV18|TRBJ2-7|.
CASATGIEQYF
TGTGCCAGCGCGACAGGGATCGAGCAGTACTTC
>TRBD2|TRBV7-2|TRBJ2-2|.
CASSPNSGGNTGELFF
TGTGCCAGCAGCCCCAACTCGGGGGGAAACACCGGGGAGCTGTTTTTT
>TRBD2|TRBV6-4|TRBJ2-1|few
CASSGGTSGSNEQFF
TGTGCCAGCAGTGGCGGGACTAGCGGTTCCAATGAGCAGTTCTTC
>.|TRBV7-2|TRBJ2-1|.
CASSLRVLGNEQFF
TGTGCCAGCAGCTTGAGGGTGCTCGGCAATGAGCAGTTCTTC
>.|TRBV27|TRBJ2-7|few
CASSFTNSYEQYF
TGTGCCAGCAGTTTCACCAACAGCTACGAGCAGTACTTC
>TRBD1|TRBV19|TRBJ1-6|.
CASSYRGENSPLHF
TGTGCCAGTAGCTACAGGGGCGAGAATTCACCCCTCCACTTT
>.|TRBV13|TRBJ1-5|.
CASSSGPNSNQPQHF
TGTGCCAGCAGCTCGGGTCCGAATAGCAATCAGCCCCAGCATTTT
>TRBD2|TRBV28|TRBJ2-7|many
CASSPPRGGEYF
TGTGCCAGCAGTCCTCCCCGGGGGGGTGAGTACTTC
>.|TRBV7-2|TRBJ2-3|.
CASSPGGSTDTQYF
TGTGCCAGCAGCCCCGGCGGTAGCACAGATACGCAGTATTTT
>.|TRBV1|TRBJ1-5|.
CTSRENRGENQPQHF
TGCACCAGCAGAGAGAACAGGGGGGAGAATCAGCCCCAGCATTTT
>TRBD1|TRBV18|TRBJ1-2|.
CASSPDRGYGYTF
TGTGCCAGCTCACCGGACAGGGGGTATGGCTACACCTTC
>TRBD2|TRBV19|TRBJ2-2|.
CASSIPLAGNTGELFF
TGTGCCAGTAGTATACCTCTAGCGGGGAACACCGGGGAGCTGTTTTTT
>.|TRBV19|TRBJ1-3|few
CASSNWDTGNTIYF
TGTGCCAGTAGTAACTGGGACACTGGAAACACCATATATTTT
>TRBD1|TRBV23-1|TRBJ1-5|.
CASSPETGDCNQPQHF
TGCGCCAGCAGTCCGGAGACAGGGGACTGCAATCAGCCCCAGCATTTT
>TRBD2|TRBV7-9|TRBJ2-3|.
CASRLSGGYTDTQYF
TGTGCCAGCAGACTTAGCGGGGGATACACAGATACGCAGTATTTT
>TRBD1|TRBV19|TRBJ1-5|.
CASSQGAGNQPQHF
TGTGCCAGTAGTCAGGGGGCCGGCAATCAGCCCCAGCATTTT
>TRBD1|TRBV18|TRBJ2-2|.
CASSYRDRVDGGELFF
TGTGCCAGCTCATACCGGGACAGGGTCGATGGCGGGGAGCTGTTTTTT
>.|TRBV29-1|TRBJ1-4|.
CSVARGRSEKLFF
TGCAGCGTTGCCAGGGGACGGAGTGAAAAACTGTTTTTT
>.|TRBV30|TRBJ1-1|.
CAGGRLNTEAFF
TGTGCCGGGGGACGTTTGAACACTGAAGCTTTCTTT
>TRBD1|TRBV2|TRBJ2-6|.
CASREDRDGSSGANVLTF
TGTGCCAGCAGAGAAGACAGGGATGGAAGCTCTGGGGCCAACGTCCTGACTTTC
>TRBD2|TRBV18|TRBJ2-2|few
CASSLSPSSGEWAGELFF
TGTGCCAGCTCACTAAGCCCGTCTAGCGGAGAATGGGCCGGGGAGCTGTTTTTT
>.|TRBV19|TRBJ1-5|.
CASSVGLDQPQHF
TGTGCCAGCTCCGTGGGACTGGACCAGCCCCAGCATTTT
>.|TRBV4-1|TRBJ1-3|.
CASSQPTGSGNTIYF
TGCGCCAGCAGCCAACCCACGGGTTCTGGAAACACCATATATTTT
>.|TRBV5-1|TRBJ2-2|.
CASSLVRQSNTGELFF
TGCGCCAGCAGCTTAGTACGACAGTCGAACACCGGGGAGCTGTTTTTT
>.|TRBV30|TRBJ1-2|.
CAWSVAGVGYGYTF
TGTGCCTGGAGTGTAGCAGGGGTAGGCTATGGCTACACCTTC
>.|TRBV11-2|TRBJ1-3|.
CASSLDPGSGNTIYF
TGTGCCAGCAGCTTAGATCCGGGTTCAGGAAACACCATATATTTT
>TRBD1|TRBV5-4|TRBJ1-4|once
CASSLDTRGREKLFF
TGTGCCAGCAGCTTGGACACCAGGGGGAGGGAAAAACTGTTTTTT
>.|TRBV2|TRBJ1-2|.
CASRPRGATYGYTF
TGTGCCAGCAGGCCACGGGGGGCTACCTATGGCTACACCTTC
>.|TRBV4-3|TRBJ2-2|.
CASSQAPQGNTGELFF
TGCGCCAGCAGCCAGGCCCCACAGGGTAACACCGGGGAGCTGTTTTTT
>.|TRBV10-3|TRBJ2-1|.
CAISGRGAESYNEQFF
TGTGCCATCAGTGGGCGTGGAGCGGAATCCTACAATGAGCAGTTCTTC
>TRBD1|TRBV5-1|TRBJ2-7|once
CASRVQGAAEQYF
TGCGCCAGCAGGGTCCAGGGGGCCGCCGAGCAGTACTTC
>.|TRBV21-1|TRBJ2-4|once
CASSKSPTGKGSAKNIQYF
TGTGCCAGCAGCAAATCTCCGACAGGGAAAGGCTCAGCCAAAAACATTCAGTACTTC
>TRBD1|TRBV11-2|TRBJ1-2|.
CASSLRQGAGYTF
TGTGCCAGCAGCTTAAGACAGGGGGCCGGCTACACCTTC
>.|TRBV6-5|TRBJ2-7|.
CASSSTSLTYEQYF
TGTGCCAGCAGTTCCACTAGCTTAACCTACGAGCAGTACTTC
>.|TRBV9|TRBJ1-5|.
CAGSPTGQVGNQPQHF
TGTGCCGGCTCGCCGACAGGACAAGTGGGCAATCAGCCCCAGCATTTT
>.|TRBV5-1|TRBJ1-1|.
CASSWTVNTEAFF
TGCGCCAGCAGCTGGACTGTGAACACTGAAGCTTTCTTT
>.|TRBV7-6|TRBJ1-3|.
CASSPSGTGNTIYF
TGTGCCAGCAGCCCGTCGGGGACTGGAAACACCATATATTTT
>TRBD1|TRBV9|TRBJ1-1|.
CASSLYDRVANTEAFF
TGTGCCAGCAGCCTATACGACAGGGTAGCTAACACTGAAGCTTTCTTT
>.|TRBV25-1|TRBJ2-2|few
CASGRGTGELFF
TGTGCCTCGGGCAGGGGCACCGGGGAGCTGTTTTTT
>.|TRBV5-1|TRBJ1-2|.
CASSLERSDGYTF
TGCGCCAGCAGCTTGGAGCGTTCAGATGGCTACACCTTC
>.|TRBV28|TRBJ1-5|.
CAADDQASQPQHF
TGTGCCGCCGATGATCAAGCGAGTCAGCCCCAGCATTTT
>TRBD1|TRBV7-2|TRBJ1-5|.
CASSLAGQGTPQHF
TGTGCCAGCAGCTTAGCGGGACAGGGGACGCCCCAGCATTTT